Following are 10 T cell receptor delta chains from one sample sequenced in a study of γδ T cells in repeated Plasmodium falciparum infection. Gammadelta T cells were flow-sorted from PBMC into Vgamma9/Vdelta2+ and Vdelta2-negative populations for bulk analysis. TCRdb called clones from the multiplex PCR reads again using CATT. The sample lists under 65,000 delta-chain clones; over 1.5% were seen once. The sequencing sample was made of gamma-delta T cells from blood. These receptors were obtained from a pool of human donors (malaria-infected and uninfected, not separated).

This clone was seen at least ten times. This chain links TRDV3 with TRDJ1; 11 bases fit TRDD3. The V gene end was trimmed by 1 base and the J gene end by 0 bases; junction bases not matched to a gene: 1. The V gene's germline CDR1 is TVYSNPD and CDR2 GDNSRS (reference sequence). The CDR3 totals 14 residues. The CDR3 DNA reads TGTGCCTTTATACTGGGGGATAACACCGATAAACTCATCTTT. Encoded protein: CAFILGDNTDKLIF.

A few counts support this clone. The TCRdb record carries a much larger clone's protein, which differs from this DNA's translation at residue 12; a read error is the likely cause, and the protein listed here is the DNA translation. This chain connects TRDV2 to TRDJ1, with 10 bases fitting TRDD3. The CDR3 totals 16 residues. CDR1 is GEAIGNYY, CDR2 EKD, per germline. CDR3 in DNA: TGTGCCTGTGACTACAACTGGGGGATTGCCACCGGTAAACTCATCTTT. This encodes CACDYNWGIATGKLIF.

This clone appeared a few times. The amino acid sequence in TCRdb belongs to a much larger clone and departs from this DNA's translation at residue 8, likely a sequencing read error; the sequence shown is translated from the DNA. CDR3 sequence: CALFSSRNKLIF. In nucleotides, the CDR3 is TGTGCTCTTTTTTCCTCCCGGAATAAACTCATCTTT. The chain carries TRDV1 and TRDJ1; D possibly corresponds to TRDD2 (5 bases). The CDR3 is made up of 12 amino acids. From germline, CDR1 is TSWWSYY and CDR2 QGS. Trimming shortened V by 8 bases and J by 6 bases, and 13 bases separated the two germline ends.

The sample holds a few counts of this clone. The protein given by TCRdb reflects a much larger clone and differs at residue 5 from this DNA's translation, likely from a read error; the protein shown is the DNA's translation. The chain couples TRDV1 to TRDJ3; 9 bases match TRDD3. Germline-derived CDR1 and CDR2 are TSWWSYY and QGS. The CDR3 totals 20 residues. With 3 bases clipped from V and 1 base from J, the junction kept 10 bases outside the gene matches. The CDR3 is CALGDRVRTGGSWDTRQMFF. CDR3 coding DNA: TGTGCTCTTGGGGACAGGGTAAGAACTGGGGGATCCTGGGACACCCGACAGATGTTTTTC.

In its sample, this clone was seen many times. TCRdb has a much larger clone's protein, which differs at residue 16 from the translation of this DNA, likely because of a read error; what is shown is the protein translated from the DNA. The V call is TRDV1, the J call TRDJ1; D is perhaps TRDD3 (6 bases). Germline V gene data show CDR1 as TSWWSYY and CDR2 as QGS. This CDR3 contains 18 residues. The CDR3 loop is CALGKISGGWRYTDKPIF. As DNA, the CDR3 is TGTGCTCTTGGGAAAATAAGTGGGGGGTGGCGGTACACCGATAAACCCATCTTT.

This clone was found many times. This sequence is one base from a far larger clone and is likely a read error. This chain uses TRDV1 with TRDJ1, with D perhaps TRDD3 (6 bases). Looked up from germline, CDR1 is TSWWSYY and CDR2 is QGS. The CDR3 is 15 amino acids. Here the CDR3 DNA reads TGTGCTCTTTGGGAACTAAGGCTGGGGAGTGATAAACTCATCTTT. Protein sequence: CALWELRLGSDKLIF.

Details on this clone: The protein held in TCRdb is that of a much larger clone and does not match this DNA's translation at residue 8, likely because of a read error; the protein shown is translated from the DNA. The chain links TRDV1 to TRDJ4; unclear D gene. No J gene is reported in TCRdb; it was inferred here by comparing the DNA with germline. This CDR3 is built from 18 residues. V lost 0 bases and J lost 1, with 21 bases in between. CDR1 and CDR2 (germline): TSWWSYY, QGS. The CDR3 DNA reads as TGTGCTCTTGGGGAACTTACCCCACGGCGCTACGCAGTCAGACCCCTGATCTTT. This gives the protein CALGELTPRRYAVRPLIF.

This clone occurred a few times. The protein in TCRdb stems from a much larger clone and differs at residue 10 from this DNA's translation, likely a read error; here the protein is translated from the DNA. The CDR3 sequence: CALGELPGGFPDKLIF. Written as DNA, the CDR3 is TGTGCTCTTGGGGAACTCCCCGGGGGATTCCCCGATAAACTCATCTTT. The V call is TRDV1, the J call TRDJ1; TRDD3 aligns across 7 bases. Assignment of the J gene here rests on matching the DNA to germline, because TCRdb gives none. This CDR3 is built from 16 residues. Germline CDR1 reads TSWWSYY; CDR2 reads QGS. With V trimmed by 0 bases and J by 3 bases, 7 bases remained unmatched.

This clone was counted many times. A far larger clone is a single base away, which makes a read error likely. The sample holds other DNA sequences that translate to the same CDR3. The chain combines TRDV1 with TRDJ1; D is perhaps TRDD3 (6 bases). CDR3 length: 16 residues. Germline-derived CDR1 and CDR2 are TSWWSYY and QGS. The DNA for the CDR3 is TGTGCTCTTGGGGAACTAGGACACCGGGGGAGCGATAAGCTCATCTTT. As protein: CALGELGHRGSDKLIF.

This clone was observed a few times. One base separates it from a far larger clone, so it is likely a read error. The identical CDR3 is also encoded by other nucleotide sequences in the sample. J is TRDJ3 and V is TRDV1; 7 bases line up with TRDD2. The germline gives CDR1 TSWWSYY, CDR2 QGS. The CDR3 spans 23 residues. The CDR3 region is CALGSHLLPSRQFLSWDTRQMFF. The DNA of the CDR3 is TGTGCTCTTGGGTCCCATTTGCTTCCTAGTCGCCAGTTTCTTTCCTGGGACACCCGACAAATGTTTTTC.